Listed here is a single T cell receptor (beta chain). This sample was taken from a study of blood T cell repertoires in COVID-19. Study background: Material from acute and convalescent COVID-19 was sourced from the United States, Italy and Spain. PBMCs, B-cell-depleted T cells, or T cells were the source of the cDNA or gDNA that made up the material.

Clones were read by immunoSEQ multiplex PCR, and TCRdb kept only the in-frame ones, dropping some. This table holds 250,000 or so clones, 84% found once. The germline V gene has CDR1 MDHEN and CDR2 SYDVKM. Trimming cost V 2 bases and J 2 bases; bases outside gene matches: 3. CDR3 size: 16 residues. The V call is TRBV28, the J call TRBJ1-2, with 12 bases fitting TRBD1. The sequencing sample was made of peripheral blood. The TCR was taken from a woman between 40 and 55 years old who had recovered from COVID-19. The CDR3 reads CASSLMGTGGNYGYTF. The CDR3 DNA is TGTGCCAGCAGTTTAATGGGGACAGGGGGCAACTATGGCTACACCTTC.